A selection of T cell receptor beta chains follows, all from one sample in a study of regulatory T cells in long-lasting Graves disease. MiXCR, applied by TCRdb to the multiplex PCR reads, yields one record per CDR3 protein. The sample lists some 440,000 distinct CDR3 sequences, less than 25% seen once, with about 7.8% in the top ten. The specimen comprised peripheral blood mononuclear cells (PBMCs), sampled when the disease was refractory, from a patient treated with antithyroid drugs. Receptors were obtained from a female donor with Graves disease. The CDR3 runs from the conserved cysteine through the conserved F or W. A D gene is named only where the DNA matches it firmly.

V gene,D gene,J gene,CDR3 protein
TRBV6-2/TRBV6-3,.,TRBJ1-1,CASSYSRIGLSTEAFF
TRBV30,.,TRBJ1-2,CAWNQGSYGYTF
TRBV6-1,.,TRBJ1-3,CAALTKSAGNTIYF
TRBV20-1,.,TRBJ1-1,CSAKGGKTEAFF
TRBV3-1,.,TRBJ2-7,CASSLRLVHEQYF
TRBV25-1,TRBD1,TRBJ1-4,CASSETGQGNEKLFF
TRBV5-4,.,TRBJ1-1,CASSLRWADTEAFF
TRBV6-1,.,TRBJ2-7,CASSPDYFYEQYF
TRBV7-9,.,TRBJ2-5,CASSTGGARETQYF
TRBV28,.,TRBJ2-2,CASSLFGELFF
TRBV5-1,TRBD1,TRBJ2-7,CASSSGQGRKNEQYF
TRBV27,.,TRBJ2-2,CASSITTGRGTGELFF
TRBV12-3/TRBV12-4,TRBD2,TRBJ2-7,CASSLRAKRELYEQYF
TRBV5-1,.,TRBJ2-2,CASRAHGELFF
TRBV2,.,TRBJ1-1,CASSEFRWNTEAFF
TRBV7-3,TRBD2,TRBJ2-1,CASSLTATSGYNEQFF
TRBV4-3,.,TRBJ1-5,CASGEKDGHSNQPQHF
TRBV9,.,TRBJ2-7,CASSGGGTAGEEQYF
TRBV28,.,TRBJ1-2,CASRRGGVGGYTF
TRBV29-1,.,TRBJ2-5,CSGGSGTTYQETQYF
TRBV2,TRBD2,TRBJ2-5,CASSFRTSGQETQYF
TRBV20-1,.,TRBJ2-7,CSARSFTNEQYF
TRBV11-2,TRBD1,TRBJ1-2,CASSLESRGSYGYTF
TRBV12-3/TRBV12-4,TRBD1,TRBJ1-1,CASSLFGQGTTEAFF
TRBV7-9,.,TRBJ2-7,CASSLGSGTTYEQYF
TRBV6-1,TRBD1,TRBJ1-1,CASSRTGGGEAFF
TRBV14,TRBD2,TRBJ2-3,CASSQPGGSTDTQYF
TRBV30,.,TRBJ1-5,CAWSVRGAHNQPQHF
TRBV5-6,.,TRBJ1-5,CASSLDSAGQPQHF
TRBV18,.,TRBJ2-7,CASSDPLDFPLYEQYF
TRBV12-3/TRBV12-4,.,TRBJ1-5,CASSLEGWDQPQHF
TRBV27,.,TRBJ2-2,CASSSRSYGQSVAGELFF
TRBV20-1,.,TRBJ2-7,CSARDEIGLAPYEQYF
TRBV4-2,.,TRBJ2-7,CASSQDGVSYEQYF
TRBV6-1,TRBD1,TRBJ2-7,CASRLQGASYEQYF
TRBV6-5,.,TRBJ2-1,CASSYGHNEQFF
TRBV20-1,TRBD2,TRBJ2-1,CSARGTSGYNEQFF
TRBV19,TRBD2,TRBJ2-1,CASSIQLAGGSEQFF
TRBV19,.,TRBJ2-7,CASSIGLAEREQYF
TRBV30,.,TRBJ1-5,CAWSSGVDQPQHF
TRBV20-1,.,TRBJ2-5,CSARVKRDQETQYF
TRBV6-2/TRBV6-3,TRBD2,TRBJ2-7,CASSHTVTSGGYEQYF